The 2 T cell receptor beta chains listed next were all sequenced from one sample in a study of cytomegalovirus exposure and HLA in healthy donors. PCR involved 60 Vbeta and 13 Jbeta primers. Profiled with immunoSEQ multiplex PCR; TCRdb holds only in-frame clones, not every one. The repertoire holds approximately 200,000 clones, with about 81% as singletons. Sequencing was performed on PBMCs. These receptors all stem from a woman in her forties or fifties in good health and CMV-seropositive.

This clone appeared once. The chain links TRBV7-2 to TRBJ2-5; 7 positions agree with TRBD1. From germline, CDR1 is SGHTA and CDR2 FQGNSA. V lost 0 bases and J lost 5; bases outside the gene matches: 6. This CDR3 is 15 amino acids long. This chain's CDR3 is CASSLAGTAFETQYF. The CDR3 coding sequence is TGTGCCAGCAGCTTAGCCGGGACAGCTTTCGAGACCCAGTACTTC.

DNA of the CDR3: TGTGCCAGCAGTTCCCCGGGGAGCGACGAGCAGTACTTC. This translates into CASSSPGSDEQYF. The gene calls are TRBV5-4 and TRBJ2-7, with D maybe TRBD2 (5 bases). The CDR3 has 13 amino acids. The germline V gene has CDR1 SGHNT and CDR2 YYREEE (reference sequence). The V gene lost 5 bases and the J gene lost 5 bases, with 14 bases spanning the gap.